Described below is a single T cell receptor beta chain sequence and its context. The data stem from a study of PD-L1 blockade in urothelial cancer. Sequenced by immunoSEQ multiplex PCR; TCRdb stores in-frame clones only, minus some. The sample has about 74,000 clones, roughly 88% seen once. After removal of 5 bases from V and 5 bases from J, the junction contained 4 bases not matched to a gene. The CDR3 is made up of 14 amino acids. CDR1 is MDHEN, CDR2 SYDVKM, per germline. Time point indicated: pretreatment peripheral blood. The rearrangement joins TRBV28 to TRBJ2-1; 9 nucleotides align to TRBD2. This TCR derives from a man between 65 and 85 years old with urothelial cancer. The sample in question was PBMCs, obtained around atezolizumab (anti-PD-L1) treatment. CDR3 loop: CASSPSGRHNEQFF. CDR3 DNA sequence: TGTGCCAGCAGTCCCAGCGGGAGGCACAATGAGCAGTTCTTC.